Following are 21 T cell receptor beta chains from one sample sequenced in a study of regulatory T cells in long-lasting Graves disease. In building TCR beta libraries, iRepertoire HTBI primers were used together with Arm-PCR of CDR3 regions. TCRdb reanalysed the multiplex PCR reads using MiXCR and keeps one entry per CDR3 protein. The sample holds over 650,000 distinct CDR3 sequences, about 32% seen once. Time point indicated: persistent/refractory GD, antithyroid drugs over 5 years with positive TRAb. PBMC-derived RNA was used for the TCR library. The sample here was peripheral blood mononuclear cells (PBMCs), taken when the disease was refractory, from a patient treated with antithyroid drugs. The receptors stem from a female donor with Graves disease.

This clonotype was picked up a small number of times. The chain links TRBV28 to TRBJ2-7; unclear D gene. Looked up from germline, CDR1 is MDHEN and CDR2 is SYDVKM. Trimming took 3 bases from V and 1 from J, leaving 19 bases between them. The CDR3 is 17 residues long. The CDR3 DNA is TGTGCCAGCAGTTTTGGGATAAGACTGACGTTATCCTACGAGCAGTACTTC. This gives the protein CASSFGIRLTLSYEQYF. The full variable domain, its missing parts supplied by reference TRBV28 and TRBJ2-7, is DVKVTQSSRYLVKRTGEKVFLECVQDMDHENMFWYRQDPGLGLRLIYFSYDVKMKEKGDIPEGYSVSREKKERFSLILESASTNQTSMYLCASSFGIRLTLSYEQYFGPGTRLTVT.

The CDR3, as DNA: TGTGCCAGCAGTTACAGAGAACTTAGCAATCAGCCCCAGCATTTT. It encodes CASSYRELSNQPQHF. This chain uses TRBV6-5 with TRBJ1-5, with D uncertain. Germline V gene data show CDR1 as MNHEY and CDR2 as SVGAGI. V was pared by 2 bases and J by 0 bases, with 8 bases between. The CDR3 loop spans 15 amino acids.

This clonotype has at least ten counts. This chain joins TRBV12-3 or TRBV12-4 and TRBJ2-5; D is uncertain. Trimming left V 1 base short and J 2 bases short, with 8 bases between. The CDR3 is 14 residues long. CDR3 nucleotide sequence: TGTGCCAGCAGTTTAGGGCAACGACAAGAGACCCAGTACTTC. It specifies CASSLGQRQETQYF.

In this sample, this clonotype turned up many times. The chain is built from TRBV2 and TRBJ1-5, with a possible D match to TRBD1 (6 bases). CDR3 size: 15 residues. V was clipped by 3 bases and J by 1 base, with 10 bases between them. Looked up from germline, CDR1 is SNHLY and CDR2 is FYNNEI. CDR3 sequence (DNA): TGTGCCAGCAGTGATGTCAGGGGCAGCAATCAGCCCCAGCATTTT. Translating gives CASSDVRGSNQPQHF.

In this sample, this clonotype turned up many times. The chain has TRBV12-3 or TRBV12-4 and TRBJ1-2; the D is unclear. The CDR3 is 16 amino acids. The V end was cut by 4 bases, the J end by 4 bases, with 19 bases between. The CDR3 protein is CASSYGSVGPGYGYTF. The CDR3 nucleotides read TGTGCCAGCAGTTACGGTTCGGTGGGCCCGGGCTATGGCTACACCTTC.

This clonotype was counted only a few times. The chain couples TRBV6-1 to TRBJ1-2, with 8 bases fitting TRBD1. Per germline, CDR1 MNHNS and CDR2 SASEGT. CDR3 size: 13 residues. Germline trimming cut 1 base from V and 7 bases from J; bases unmatched to any gene: 2. The CDR3 nucleotides are TGTGCCAGCAGTGAAGGGACAGGGTTTGGCTACACCTTC. Translation gives CASSEGTGFGYTF.

This clonotype showed up just a few times. J is TRBJ1-4 and V is TRBV29-1; weak D call: TRBD1 (6 bases). Per germline, CDR1 SQVTM and CDR2 ANQGSEA. The CDR3 sequence is 15 residues long. The ends were cut back, 6 bases at V and 8 bases at J, with 22 bases in the middle. The CDR3 here is CSVEMDSLGREKLFF. The CDR3 DNA follows: TGCAGCGTGGAGATGGACAGCTTAGGAAGGGAAAAACTGTTTTTT.

This clonotype was counted a few times. This rearrangement joins TRBV3-1 to TRBJ1-2; D unresolved. Germline values: CDR1 LGHDT, CDR2 YNNKEL (reference sequence). This CDR3 has 12 amino acids. V lost 0 bases, J lost 8 bases, and 7 bases lay in between. Here the CDR3 DNA reads TGTGCCAGCAGCCAAGATCGGCGAGGCTACACCTTC. Its protein is CASSQDRRGYTF.

This clonotype has a single count. The chain couples TRBV18 to TRBJ1-1, with D perhaps TRBD1 (5 bases). Germline CDR1 KGHSH, CDR2 LQKENI. Trimming took off 3 bases at V and 10 bases at J, with 24 bases between the two ends. The CDR3 is 16 residues long. DNA for the CDR3: TGTGCCAGCTCACCTCCAAGAACCGGGAGCCGGGGCGTAGCTTTCTTT. This encodes CASSPPRTGSRGVAFF.

The sample holds a few counts of this clonotype. The V gene is TRBV7-9, the J gene TRBJ1-4; D is ambiguous. This CDR3 has 13 residues. Germline-derived CDR1 and CDR2 are SEHNR and FQNEAQ (reference sequence). The CDR3 reads CAHRGPVDEKLFF. CDR3 in DNA: TGTGCTCACCGGGGTCCAGTCGATGAAAAACTGTTTTTT. Full variable domain (outside the CDR3, taken from reference TRBV7-9 and TRBJ1-4): DTGVSQNPRHKITKRGQNVTFRCDPISEHNRLYWYRQTLGQGPEFLTYFQNEAQLEKSRLLSDRFSAERPKGSFSTLEIQRTEQGDSAMYLCAHRGPVDEKLFFGSGTQLSVL.

This clonotype has only a few counts. This chain connects TRBV11-2 to TRBJ1-2; D is unclear. Germline lookup yields CDR1 SGHAT and CDR2 FQNNGV. The CDR3 spans 12 residues. V lost 5 bases and J lost 4, with 8 bases in between. The CDR3 DNA reads as TGTGCCAGCAGCCCCAGCACCTATGGCTACACCTTC. Translated: CASSPSTYGYTF.

This clonotype was observed many times. The J gene is TRBJ1-4, the V gene TRBV28; 8 nucleotides line up with TRBD1. The V gene's germline CDR1 is MDHEN and CDR2 SYDVKM. The CDR3 sequence is 14 residues long. V lost 2 bases, J lost 13 bases, and 9 bases stayed unmatched. In DNA, the CDR3 is TGTGCCAGCAGTTTACCCGGACAGGGAGAGGTACTGTTTTTT. This codes for CASSLPGQGEVLFF.

This clonotype was seen ten or more times. The V call is TRBV6-5, the J call TRBJ2-5, with D possibly being TRBD1 (5 bases). V was cut by 2 bases and J by 1 base, with 11 bases left in between. There are 15 residues in the CDR3. Germline values: CDR1 MNHEY, CDR2 SVGAGI. The CDR3 here is CASSYGAGFQETQYF. The CDR3 nucleotides are TGTGCCAGCAGTTACGGGGCAGGGTTCCAAGAGACCCAGTACTTC.

This clonotype was observed a handful of times. CDR3 residues: CASSSPRDRGYEQYF. The CDR3 DNA reads as TGTGCCAGCAGCTCACCAAGGGACAGGGGCTACGAGCAGTACTTC. This chain joins TRBV11-2 and TRBJ2-7; 10 positions match TRBD1. The length of the CDR3 is 15 residues. The trim removed 4 bases at V and 3 bases at J, leaving 6 bases unmatched. In germline, CDR1 is SGHAT, CDR2 FQNNGV.

CDR3 sequence (DNA): TGCGCCAGCAGCTTGGGACTGATCGAGAACAATGAGCAGTTCTTC. This encodes CASSLGLIENNEQFF. The chain carries TRBV5-1 and TRBJ2-1; D remains unclear. Germline V gene lookup returns CDR1 SGHRS and CDR2 YFSETQ. CDR3 length: 15 residues. V was shortened by 0 bases and J by 5 bases, with 12 bases between the two germline ends.

The chain joins TRBV7-6 to TRBJ2-6; 13 bases agree with TRBD2. Germline values: CDR1 SGHVS, CDR2 FNYEAQ. The CDR3 spans 18 residues. Trimming cost V 5 bases and J 4 bases; bases outside gene matches: 8. The CDR3 loop is CASSRTSGRASGANVLTF. DNA of the CDR3: TGTGCCAGCAGCCGGACTAGCGGGAGAGCGTCGGGGGCCAACGTCCTGACTTTC. Based on the CDR3 plus reference TRBV7-6 and TRBJ2-6, the full variable domain is GAGVSQSPRYKVTKRGQDVALRCDPISGHVSLYWYRQALGQGPEFLTYFNYEAQQDKSGLPNDRFSAERPEGSISTLTIQRTEQRDSAMYRCASSRTSGRASGANVLTFGAGSRLTVL.

This clonotype was counted between two and nine times. This sequence joins TRBV30 and TRBJ1-1; D gene unclear. Between the trimmed V and J ends, which lost 4 bases and 4 bases, there was a span of 13 bases. The CDR3 length is 13 residues. Germline loops: CDR1 GTSNPN, CDR2 SVGIG (reference sequence). CDR3 nucleotides: TGTGCCTGGATGTTGGCCACCGCCACTGAAGCTTTCTTT. This sequence encodes CAWMLATATEAFF.

The J gene is TRBJ2-5, the V gene TRBV5-5, with a tentative D call TRBD2 (5 bases). The CDR3 totals 13 residues. Germline lookup yields CDR1 SGHKS and CDR2 YYEKEE (reference sequence). The ends were cut back, 0 bases at V and 7 bases at J, with 10 bases in the middle. The DNA for the CDR3 is TGTGCCAGCAGCTTGGAGGTGGGGAGGACCCAGTACTTC. This encodes CASSLEVGRTQYF.

This clonotype was recorded a few times. The V gene is TRBV19, the J gene TRBJ1-5; D not certain. Germline-derived CDR1 and CDR2 are LNHDA and SQIVND (reference sequence). Trimming took off 1 base at V and 0 bases at J, with 22 bases between the two ends. The CDR3 contains 20 residues. The DNA of the CDR3 is TGTGCCAGTAGTATAGGTGAAGATTTTAGATCTTCTTATAGCAATCAGCCCCAGCATTTT. The encoded protein is CASSIGEDFRSSYSNQPQHF.

The V gene is TRBV20-1, the J gene TRBJ1-6, with D possibly TRBD1 on 5 matching bases. CDR1 and CDR2 from the germline V gene are DFQATT and SNEGSKA (reference sequence). The V gene lost 5 bases and the J gene lost 10 bases, with 21 bases spanning the gap. The CDR3 totals 15 residues. The CDR3: CSAEFRDRGGSPLHF. For the CDR3, the DNA is TGCAGTGCTGAATTCCGGGACCGAGGTGGCTCACCCCTCCACTTT.

This clonotype was seen ten or more times. The V gene is TRBV7-2, the J gene TRBJ2-1, with no clear D. Germline V CDR1 and CDR2: SGHTA, FQGNSA. The CDR3 is 14 residues long. Trimming shortened V by 2 bases and J by 8 bases, and 13 bases separated the two germline ends. CDR3 DNA sequence: TGTGCCAGCAGCTTATTGGGTGGGGTGGATGAGCAGTTCTTC. Amino acids: CASSLLGGVDEQFF.